These T cell receptor beta chains were read from a single sample in a study of post-analysis software for immune sequencing data. TCRdb reanalysed the PCR reads using MiXCR and keeps one entry per CDR3 protein. The table records around 190,000 distinct CDR3 sequences, approximately 28% of them present only once. The specimen was blood. All receptors come from a girl aged 2 to 17 with multiple sclerosis. Each CDR3 is given without its conserved first and last residue. Part of the rows lack a size; the others show once, few, many or a class for expanded clones.

clone_size: -
v_call: TRBV5-1
j_call: TRBJ1-6
cdr3_aa: ASSLSWSGSSYNSPLH

clone_size: -
v_call: TRBV5-1
j_call: TRBJ2-5
cdr3_aa: ASSFLAGTQETQY

clone_size: -
v_call: TRBV29-1
j_call: TRBJ2-2
cdr3_aa: SARVTGELF

clone_size: many
v_call: TRBV7-2
j_call: TRBJ1-6
cdr3_aa: ASSLDYSQNSPLH

clone_size: many
v_call: TRBV6-6
j_call: TRBJ2-5
cdr3_aa: ASSPPGGETQY

clone_size: many
v_call: TRBV4-2
j_call: TRBJ2-3
cdr3_aa: ASSYGLAGHTQY

clone_size: -
v_call: TRBV28
j_call: TRBJ1-5
cdr3_aa: ASSFSYGSGGGRNQPQH

clone_size: many
v_call: TRBV29-1
j_call: TRBJ2-4
cdr3_aa: SATRQGGDIQY

clone_size: few
v_call: TRBV7-3
j_call: TRBJ2-1
cdr3_aa: ASSLMQGTGQVEQF

clone_size: few
v_call: TRBV20-1
j_call: TRBJ2-2
cdr3_aa: SARDRANTGELF

clone_size: -
v_call: TRBV5-1
j_call: TRBJ1-1
cdr3_aa: ASSSGTLLLNTEAF

clone_size: few
v_call: TRBV7-9
j_call: TRBJ2-3
cdr3_aa: ASSPGTSGRGDPDTQY

clone_size: many
v_call: TRBV28
j_call: TRBJ2-7
cdr3_aa: ASSTGGTTYEQY

clone_size: -
v_call: TRBV19
j_call: TRBJ1-5
cdr3_aa: ASTTSKNQPQH

clone_size: -
v_call: TRBV6-1
j_call: TRBJ2-7
cdr3_aa: ASRRRDKAYEQY

clone_size: -
v_call: TRBV25-1
j_call: TRBJ2-5
cdr3_aa: AGSRSGQETQY

clone_size: few
v_call: TRBV12-3/TRBV12-4
j_call: TRBJ2-5
cdr3_aa: ASSVRGQGIETQY

clone_size: many
v_call: TRBV6-5
j_call: TRBJ2-1
cdr3_aa: ASSPPRKDVRF

clone_size: -
v_call: TRBV2
j_call: TRBJ1-2
cdr3_aa: ASRSYRGLNYGYT

clone_size: many
v_call: TRBV6-5
j_call: TRBJ1-5
cdr3_aa: ASSYNQGYQPQH

clone_size: -
v_call: TRBV12-3/TRBV12-4
j_call: TRBJ2-5
cdr3_aa: ASSHSPLETQY

clone_size: many
v_call: TRBV5-1
j_call: TRBJ2-5
cdr3_aa: ASSGGQGKY

clone_size: many
v_call: TRBV20-1
j_call: TRBJ1-2
cdr3_aa: SASPEQNSYGYT

clone_size: -
v_call: TRBV20-1
j_call: TRBJ1-1
cdr3_aa: SASRQGFSMEAF

clone_size: few
v_call: TRBV5-1
j_call: TRBJ1-6
cdr3_aa: ASSLEGQGNSPLH

clone_size: few
v_call: TRBV5-1
j_call: TRBJ2-1
cdr3_aa: ASSLQRPSYNEQF

clone_size: -
v_call: TRBV5-5
j_call: TRBJ2-3
cdr3_aa: ASSLVAGGSGDTQY

clone_size: -
v_call: TRBV5-5
j_call: TRBJ1-1
cdr3_aa: ASSGQGGTEAF

clone_size: many
v_call: TRBV12-3/TRBV12-4
j_call: TRBJ1-2
cdr3_aa: ASSSIPGQGNYGYT

clone_size: once
v_call: TRBV6-2/TRBV6-3
j_call: TRBJ2-5
cdr3_aa: ASSCTPGTQEAQY

clone_size: many
v_call: TRBV4-2
j_call: TRBJ2-5
cdr3_aa: ASSQVTDQETQY

clone_size: many
v_call: TRBV20-1
j_call: TRBJ2-3
cdr3_aa: SARVPNADTQY

clone_size: -
v_call: TRBV5-1
j_call: TRBJ2-5
cdr3_aa: ASSSASAQETQY

clone_size: once
v_call: TRBV7-9
j_call: TRBJ1-2
cdr3_aa: ANSSGTVYGYT

clone_size: few
v_call: TRBV11-2
j_call: TRBJ2-7
cdr3_aa: ASSFVDSYEQY

clone_size: many
v_call: TRBV29-1
j_call: TRBJ2-5
cdr3_aa: SVGGSTGMETQY

clone_size: -
v_call: TRBV14
j_call: -
cdr3_aa: ASSQETRRETQY

clone_size: few
v_call: TRBV28
j_call: TRBJ1-6
cdr3_aa: ASSDTGALH

clone_size: few
v_call: TRBV3-1
j_call: TRBJ2-5
cdr3_aa: ASSRSGEETQY

clone_size: few
v_call: TRBV5-1
j_call: TRBJ1-1
cdr3_aa: ASSLVSPGNTEAF

clone_size: many
v_call: TRBV20-1
j_call: TRBJ2-1
cdr3_aa: SANPSGRDEQF

clone_size: -
v_call: TRBV3-1
j_call: TRBJ1-1
cdr3_aa: ASSQDLVGLTTEAF

clone_size: -
v_call: TRBV5-1
j_call: TRBJ1-2
cdr3_aa: ASSFQGNDYGYT